These 28 T cell receptor beta chains were sequenced from one sample in a study of OX40 agonist ivuxolimab in advanced cancers. Assay: immunoSEQ multiplex PCR; the TCRdb copy retains only in-frame clones and omits some. The table lists approximately 47,000 clones, roughly 86% of them singletons. The sample in question was CD4+ or CD8+ T cells sorted from blood, obtained in a trial of the OX40 agonist ivuxolimab. Receptor source: an adult with an advanced solid tumor such as melanoma, head and neck, liver or kidney cancer.

The J gene is TRBJ2-2, the V gene TRBV5-1, with D possibly TRBD1 on 5 matching bases. V lost 4 bases and J 0 bases, leaving 10 bases between the germline ends. The CDR3 extends over 15 amino acids. Per germline, CDR1 SGHRS and CDR2 YFSETQ. CDR3 amino acids: CASSKTASNTGELFF. In DNA, the CDR3 is TGCGCCAGCAGCAAGACAGCGTCGAACACCGGGGAGCTGTTTTTT.

This sequence joins TRBV7-9 and TRBJ1-4; 7 nucleotides align to TRBD1. This CDR3 spans 15 amino acids. Germline CDR1 and CDR2: SEHNR and FQNEAQ (reference sequence). Losses at the gene ends were 5 bases for V and 3 bases for J; bases not matched to a gene: 6. The CDR3 sequence is CASSKTGVANEKLFF. The DNA of the CDR3 is TGTGCCAGCAGCAAAACAGGGGTTGCTAATGAAAAACTGTTTTTT.

This chain uses TRBV4-1 with TRBJ2-1; 11 nucleotides line up with TRBD2. This CDR3 region has 16 residues. The germline V gene has CDR1 MGHRA and CDR2 YSYEKL. Trimming cost V 3 bases and J 9 bases; bases outside gene matches: 10. The CDR3 nucleotides read TGCGCCAGCAGCCAGCCAGGACTAGCGGGTATCGGTGAGCAGTTCTTC. As protein: CASSQPGLAGIGEQFF.

On this clone itself: The CDR3 ends on some other residue instead of the conserved phenylalanine or tryptophan, so this is likely a read error. CDR3 amino acids: CASSVGTGGVSYEQYL. The CDR3 region has the DNA TGTGCCAGCAGCGTAGGGACAGGGGGCGTCTCCTACGAGCAGTACCTC. The chain links TRBV9 to TRBJ2-7, with 11 bases aligning to TRBD1. V gave up 0 bases and J gave up 0 bases; unmatched junction bases: 2. The CDR3 has 16 residues. Germline-derived CDR1 and CDR2 are SGDLS and YYNGEE.

The chain has TRBV9 and TRBJ2-2, with D hard to call. Trimming stripped 0 bases from V and 7 bases from J, with 10 bases between. This CDR3 spans 14 amino acids. Germline-derived CDR1 and CDR2 are SGDLS and YYNGEE. The CDR3 DNA is TGTGCCAGCAGCGTAGTAGGGTCAGACGGGGAGCTGTTTTTT. This translates into CASSVVGSDGELFF.

This chain connects TRBV14 to TRBJ1-1; D uncertain. The germline CDR1 and CDR2 sequences are SGHDN and FVKESK. The CDR3 sequence is 13 residues long. The germline V and J ends were trimmed by 1 base and 5 bases, with 8 bases remaining between them. The CDR3 loop reads CASSQGFVTEAFF. As DNA, the CDR3 is TGTGCCAGCAGCCAAGGTTTTGTTACTGAAGCTTTCTTT. The full variable domain, rest sourced from reference TRBV14 and TRBJ1-1, is EAGVTQFPSHSVIEKGQTVTLRCDPISGHDNLYWYRRVMGKEIKFLLHFVKESKQDESGMPNNRFLAERTGGTYSTLKVQPAELEDSGVYFCASSQGFVTEAFFGQGTRLTVV.

The CDR3 is CASSRTRGRNEQFF. The DNA for the CDR3 is TGTGCCAGCAGCCGAACCAGGGGGCGCAATGAGCAGTTCTTC. The chain links TRBV2 to TRBJ2-1; 8 positions agree with TRBD1. The CDR3 is 14 amino acids. The J segment lost 6 bases and the V segment lost 6 bases, leaving 7 bases of the junction unmatched. Germline V lookup: CDR1 SNHLY, CDR2 FYNNEI.

The V call is TRBV29-1, the J call TRBJ1-5, with 8 nucleotides matching TRBD1. The CDR3 length is 14 residues. Germline CDR1 is SQVTM and CDR2 is ANQGSEA. J gave up 2 bases and V 5 bases, and 5 bases lay outside the gene matches. CDR3 in amino acids: CSVSSGGGNQPQHF. CDR3 nucleotides: TGCAGCGTTTCGTCAGGGGGCGGCAATCAGCCCCAGCATTTT.

The rearrangement uses TRBV7-2 and TRBJ2-5; 8 nucleotides align to TRBD1. Germline V gene sequence: CDR1 SGHTA, CDR2 FQGNSA. The trim removed 0 bases at V and 4 bases at J, leaving 4 bases unmatched. The CDR3 runs 15 residues. DNA of the CDR3: TGTGCCAGCAGCTTAGCAAGGGACAGGACAGAGACCCAGTACTTC. Translation: CASSLARDRTETQYF.

Only a few counts were recorded for this clone. This chain links TRBV2 with TRBJ1-1, with 8 bases fitting TRBD1. With 2 bases clipped from V and 7 bases from J, the junction kept 9 bases outside the gene matches. The CDR3 totals 15 residues. Germline CDR1 reads SNHLY; CDR2 reads FYNNEI. The CDR3 nucleotides are TGTGCCAGCAGTGAACAGCCGGACAGGGTCGATGAAGCTTTCTTT. It is translated as CASSEQPDRVDEAFF. Combining the CDR3 with reference TRBV2 and TRBJ1-1 gives the whole variable domain EPEVTQTPSHQVTQMGQEVILRCVPISNHLYFYWYRQILGQKVEFLVSFYNNEISEKSEIFDDQFSVERPDGSNFTLKIRSTKLEDSAMYFCASSEQPDRVDEAFFGQGTRLTVV.

This clone was counted once. The junction departs from germline at one end; a sequencing error may be responsible. The chain joins TRBV4-2 to TRBJ2-1; perhaps TRBD2 as D (5 bases). The CDR3 has 16 residues. The germline CDR1 and CDR2 sequences are LGHNA and YNFKEQ. The CDR3 DNA is TGTGCCAGCAGTCAAGGTGGGCTAGCTGGGTACAATGAGCAGTTCTTC. Protein sequence: CASSQGGLAGYNEQFF.

This chain connects TRBV19 to TRBJ1-5, with 7 bases matching TRBD1. V lost 8 bases and J lost 0; bases outside the gene matches: 13. CDR1 and CDR2 (germline): LNHDA, SQIVND (reference sequence). CDR3 size: 17 residues. Here the CDR3 reads CASRDSLNPYSNQPQHF. The CDR3 DNA is TGTGCCAGTCGGGACAGCCTAAACCCCTATAGCAATCAGCCCCAGCATTTT.

The rearrangement links TRBV7-3 to TRBJ2-3; 8 nucleotides agree with TRBD2. With V trimmed by 5 bases and J by 5 bases, 9 bases remained unmatched. The CDR3 is 15 amino acids. Looked up from germline, CDR1 is SGHTA and CDR2 is FQGTGA. The CDR3 DNA reads TGTGCCAGCAGCCCGGGACTAGAACCAGAAGATACGCAGTATTTT. Translating it yields CASSPGLEPEDTQYF.

This clone was found once. The V gene is TRBV6-1, the J gene TRBJ1-1, with a possible D match to TRBD1 (5 bases). The germline V gene encodes CDR1 MNHNS and CDR2 SASEGT. The CDR3 is 13 amino acids. V lost 10 bases, J lost 0 bases, and 12 bases lay in between. CDR3 sequence: CATTTDMNTEAFF. As DNA, the CDR3 is TGTGCCACTACGACAGACATGAACACTGAAGCTTTCTTT.

The chain recombines TRBV19 with TRBJ1-3, with D tentatively TRBD1 (5 bases). CDR3 length equals 15 residues. Per the germline V gene, CDR1 is LNHDA and CDR2 is SQIVND (reference sequence). Trimming removed 6 bases at V and 2 bases at J, with 14 bases between. The CDR3 nucleotides read TGTGCCAGTAGCCGCGGGACTATCACTGGAAACACCATATATTTT. As protein: CASSRGTITGNTIYF.

The chain couples TRBV7-2 to TRBJ2-2, with 10 bases identical to TRBD2. The CDR3 totals 16 residues. Germline values: CDR1 SGHTA, CDR2 FQGNSA. Trimming cost V 1 base and J 7 bases; bases outside gene matches: 6. The CDR3 sequence: CASSLGLAGVIGELFF. The CDR3 DNA is TGTGCCAGCAGCTTAGGCCTAGCGGGAGTTATCGGGGAGCTGTTTTTT.

In its sample, this clone was seen once. This chain uses TRBV6-1 with TRBJ1-2; D perhaps matches TRBD1 (6 bases). Germline V gene sequence: CDR1 MNHNS, CDR2 SASEGT. This CDR3 has 13 amino acids. V was shortened by 7 bases and J by 5 bases, with 14 bases between the two germline ends. For the CDR3, the DNA is TGTGCCAGCAAATGGCAGGGGACTTATGGCTACACCTTC. Protein sequence: CASKWQGTYGYTF.

J is TRBJ1-4 and V is TRBV5-5; the D is unclear. Trimming cost V 4 bases and J 8 bases, with 9 bases left between them. The CDR3 is made up of 12 amino acids. The germline gives CDR1 SGHKS, CDR2 YYEKEE (reference sequence). The CDR3 coding sequence is TGTGCCAGCAGCCCTTTAGGGGAAAAACTGTTTTTT. As protein: CASSPLGEKLFF.

This sequence joins TRBV5-8 and TRBJ2-5; 11 nucleotides agree with TRBD2. Germline V CDR1 and CDR2: SGHTS, YDEGEE. After removal of 0 bases from V and 1 base from J, the junction contained 2 bases not matched to a gene. This CDR3 contains 16 residues. CDR3 loop: CASSLELAGGQETQYF. The CDR3 nucleotides are TGTGCCAGCAGCTTGGAGCTAGCGGGAGGCCAAGAGACCCAGTACTTC.

This clone was seen a handful of times. This chain joins TRBV5-3 and TRBJ1-2; D is perhaps TRBD1 (6 bases). TRBV5-3 is an ORF; its function is uncertain. The V and J ends lost 7 bases and 5 bases respectively, with 15 bases between them. This CDR3 region has 13 residues. In DNA form, the CDR3 reads TGTGCCAGACAGGCAGGGGAGGTATATGGCTACACCTTC. As protein: CARQAGEVYGYTF.

The chain links TRBV9 to TRBJ1-1; D is perhaps TRBD1 (6 bases). The CDR3 has 16 residues. Trimming left V 4 bases short and J 4 bases short, with 20 bases between. Germline loops: CDR1 SGDLS, CDR2 YYNGEE. Here the CDR3 reads CASSYSTYRAPTEAFF. DNA for the CDR3: TGTGCCAGCAGCTACTCCACATACAGGGCGCCCACTGAAGCTTTCTTT.

The V and J genes are TRBV28 and TRBJ1-2; weak D call: TRBD1 (6 bases). Germline V gives CDR1 MDHEN, CDR2 SYDVKM. The germline V and J ends were trimmed by 2 bases and 3 bases, with 7 bases remaining between them. The CDR3 sequence is 13 residues long. In nucleotides, the CDR3 is TGTGCCAGCAGTTTAGGGGGGCACTATGGCTACACCTTC. Amino acids: CASSLGGHYGYTF.

This clone showed up just once. The chain links TRBV6-5 to TRBJ2-1, with D possibly being TRBD1 or TRBD2 (7 bases each). V was clipped by 5 bases and J by 8 bases, with 19 bases between them. CDR3 length: 15 residues. The V gene's germline CDR1 is MNHEY and CDR2 SVGAGI. The CDR3 is CASSLRGGGGDEQFF. DNA of the CDR3: TGTGCCAGCAGTCTGCGTGGGGGAGGGGGCGATGAGCAGTTCTTC.

This rearrangement joins TRBV15 to TRBJ2-2; the D gene could be TRBD1 or TRBD2 (6 bases each). Germline CDR1 reads LNHNV; CDR2 reads YYDKDF (reference sequence). V was pared by 0 bases and J by 13 bases, with 9 bases between. CDR3 length: 12 amino acids. DNA of the CDR3: TGTGCCACCAGCAGAGAGGGGGGCCGGCTGTTTTTT. Translated: CATSREGGRLFF.

This rearrangement joins TRBV18 to TRBJ1-1; maybe TRBD1 (5 bases). The germline V and J ends were trimmed by 0 bases and 4 bases, with 9 bases remaining between them. Germline CDR1 and CDR2: KGHSH and LQKENI. The CDR3 has 14 amino acids. Written as DNA, the CDR3 is TGTGCCAGCTCACCACCCAGGGACGGCACTGAAGCTTTCTTT. Translating it yields CASSPPRDGTEAFF.

This sequence joins TRBV18 and TRBJ1-2; D is perhaps TRBD1 (6 bases). Germline V gives CDR1 KGHSH, CDR2 LQKENI. This CDR3 region has 13 residues. V was clipped by 3 bases and J by 8 bases, with 13 bases between them. The CDR3 region has the DNA TGTGCCAGCTCACCCCCCGACAGGCCGGGCTACACCTTC. It translates to CASSPPDRPGYTF.

The J gene is TRBJ1-2, the V gene TRBV5-1; 9 bases agree with TRBD1. Germline trimming cut 0 bases from V and 7 bases from J; bases unmatched to any gene: 7. CDR1 and CDR2 from the germline V gene are SGHRS and YFSETQ. The CDR3 runs to 15 residues. The CDR3 loop is CASSLDPGQGGGYTF. The CDR3 nucleotides are TGCGCCAGCAGCTTGGACCCGGGACAGGGTGGTGGCTACACCTTC.

The J gene is TRBJ2-5, the V gene TRBV15; TRBD2 aligns across 7 bases. The CDR3 totals 15 residues. CDR1 LNHNV and CDR2 YYDKDF come from the germline V gene (reference sequence). V lost 1 base and J lost 2; bases outside the gene matches: 4. The CDR3 here is CATSRVGGLQETQYF. CDR3 coding DNA: TGTGCCACCAGCAGAGTTGGGGGACTACAAGAGACCCAGTACTTC.